This TCR beta chain was observed in a study of blood T cell repertoires in COVID-19. Per the authors' pipeline: Scientists estimated how many nucleated cells there were by amplifying reference gene primers. The repertoire was sequenced with immunoSEQ multiplex PCR; TCRdb's copy has only in-frame clones and lacks some. That table is the source of V, J and clone size, and D and trimming were worked out from the DNA. This table has under 200,000 clones, around 90% appearing once. Cohort allocation depended upon clinical history that participants reported. Among Cohort 3 donors, those recovered had two negative PCRs, clearance, or symptom resolution. V was cut by 4 bases and J by 2 bases, with 11 bases left in between. The CDR3 covers 13 residues. Germline CDR1 SQVTM, CDR2 ANQGSEA.

Sequencing used PBMCs or T cells enriched from blood (not recorded which). This sequence was found in a woman in her late teens or twenties who had recovered from COVID-19. This chain joins TRBV29-1 and TRBJ1-1; D gene unclear. The CDR3 DNA sequence: TGCAGCGTTGGGCCCCTCCGAAACACTGAAGCTTTCTTT. Its protein is CSVGPLRNTEAFF.